This T cell receptor beta chain was recovered during a study of T cells after yellow fever vaccination. Study-level results: The study found a weaker secondary response that peaked faster, day 5 versus 15.

In regard to this clonotype: Its matching antigen is unknown.

UMIs were added to TCR cDNA along with a universal primer site when it was made by 5'RACE template switching. Using its own MiXCR run on the 5' RACE reads, TCRdb lists one record per CDR3 protein. The sample consists of about 350,000 distinct CDR3 sequences, around 10% of them appearing once. V was clipped by 1 base and J by 3 bases, with 12 bases between them. Germline CDR1 and CDR2: LGHNA and YSLEER. This CDR3 is 15 amino acids long. The rearrangement links TRBV4-3 to TRBJ1-1; D gene unclear. The TCR comes from a man aged 18-30 years who received the YFV17D yellow fever vaccine. The sample consisted of PBMCs, taken on the day of the first yellow fever vaccination. The CDR3 bases are TGCGCCAGCAGCCAAGCGCGCCGCCAGGACACTGAAGCTTTCTTT. This encodes CASSQARRQDTEAFF.